The rows below give T cell receptor beta chains drawn from one sample of a study of CD8 T cells in ankylosing spondylitis. From the 5' RACE reads, TCRdb called clonotypes with MiXCR, one entry per CDR3 protein. The data show hundreds of thousands of distinct CDR3 sequences, about 11% seen once. Sequencing used blood, either unsorted or a sorted T cell fraction (not recorded which). The receptors shown here come from a male donor with ankylosing spondylitis. The CDR3 runs from the conserved cysteine through the conserved F or W. Each record gives: J gene, D gene, clone size, V gene, CDR3 protein, CDR3 DNA. D genes are given only for firm matches. Clone size is stated in some rows and not others, as once, few, many or a class when expanded.

j_call: TRBJ1-2; d_call: .; clone_size: many; v_call: TRBV29-1; cdr3_aa: CSTWRVTNYGYTF; cdr3_nt: TGCAGCACCTGGAGAGTCACCAACTATGGCTACACCTTC
j_call: TRBJ2-5; d_call: TRBD2; clone_size: .; v_call: TRBV20-1; cdr3_aa: CSAGTSVETQYF; cdr3_nt: TGCAGTGCTGGGACTAGCGTGGAGACCCAGTACTTC
j_call: TRBJ2-2; d_call: TRBD1; clone_size: .; v_call: TRBV5-1; cdr3_aa: CASSLTGVTTGELFF; cdr3_nt: TGCGCCAGCAGCTTGACAGGGGTCACCACCGGGGAGCTGTTTTTT
j_call: TRBJ1-1; d_call: .; clone_size: few; v_call: TRBV28; cdr3_aa: CASSSTDSTEAFF; cdr3_nt: TGTGCCAGCAGCTCGACAGATTCCACTGAAGCTTTCTTT
j_call: TRBJ1-2; d_call: .; clone_size: few; v_call: TRBV7-9; cdr3_aa: CASSLLLIGYTF; cdr3_nt: TGTGCCAGCAGCTTACTCCTCATTGGCTACACCTTC
j_call: TRBJ2-1; d_call: TRBD2; clone_size: .; v_call: TRBV9; cdr3_aa: CASSALRTSINEQFF; cdr3_nt: TGTGCCAGCAGCGCTTTGAGGACTAGCATCAATGAGCAGTTCTTC
j_call: TRBJ2-6; d_call: TRBD1; clone_size: .; v_call: TRBV10-3; cdr3_aa: CAISEGDRGSGANVLTF; cdr3_nt: TGTGCCATCAGTGAGGGGGACAGGGGATCCGGGGCCAACGTCCTGACTTTC
j_call: TRBJ1-2; d_call: .; clone_size: .; v_call: TRBV7-2; cdr3_aa: CASSLGWDQGGYTF; cdr3_nt: TGTGCCAGCAGCTTAGGTTGGGACCAGGGGGGCTACACCTTC
j_call: TRBJ1-5; d_call: .; clone_size: .; v_call: TRBV5-5; cdr3_aa: CASSRAGGRDQPQHF; cdr3_nt: TGTGCCAGCAGCCGGGCGGGGGGGCGCGATCAGCCCCAGCATTTT
j_call: TRBJ2-1; d_call: .; clone_size: many; v_call: TRBV29-1; cdr3_aa: CSVGRGLRGSSSYNEQFF; cdr3_nt: TGCAGCGTCGGTAGGGGGTTGCGGGGGAGTAGCTCCTACAATGAGCAGTTCTTC
j_call: TRBJ2-7; d_call: .; clone_size: once; v_call: TRBV5-6; cdr3_aa: CASSCGLRGYEQYF; cdr3_nt: TGTGCCAGCAGCTGCGGTCTCCGGGGTTACGAGCAGTACTTC
j_call: TRBJ1-1; d_call: TRBD1; clone_size: .; v_call: TRBV7-8; cdr3_aa: CASSLWGTGTNTEAFF; cdr3_nt: TGTGCCAGCAGCCTTTGGGGGACAGGGACTAACACTGAAGCTTTCTTT
j_call: TRBJ1-1; d_call: .; clone_size: few; v_call: TRBV6-5; cdr3_aa: CASSQREAEAFF; cdr3_nt: TGTGCCAGCAGTCAACGGGAAGCTGAAGCTTTCTTT